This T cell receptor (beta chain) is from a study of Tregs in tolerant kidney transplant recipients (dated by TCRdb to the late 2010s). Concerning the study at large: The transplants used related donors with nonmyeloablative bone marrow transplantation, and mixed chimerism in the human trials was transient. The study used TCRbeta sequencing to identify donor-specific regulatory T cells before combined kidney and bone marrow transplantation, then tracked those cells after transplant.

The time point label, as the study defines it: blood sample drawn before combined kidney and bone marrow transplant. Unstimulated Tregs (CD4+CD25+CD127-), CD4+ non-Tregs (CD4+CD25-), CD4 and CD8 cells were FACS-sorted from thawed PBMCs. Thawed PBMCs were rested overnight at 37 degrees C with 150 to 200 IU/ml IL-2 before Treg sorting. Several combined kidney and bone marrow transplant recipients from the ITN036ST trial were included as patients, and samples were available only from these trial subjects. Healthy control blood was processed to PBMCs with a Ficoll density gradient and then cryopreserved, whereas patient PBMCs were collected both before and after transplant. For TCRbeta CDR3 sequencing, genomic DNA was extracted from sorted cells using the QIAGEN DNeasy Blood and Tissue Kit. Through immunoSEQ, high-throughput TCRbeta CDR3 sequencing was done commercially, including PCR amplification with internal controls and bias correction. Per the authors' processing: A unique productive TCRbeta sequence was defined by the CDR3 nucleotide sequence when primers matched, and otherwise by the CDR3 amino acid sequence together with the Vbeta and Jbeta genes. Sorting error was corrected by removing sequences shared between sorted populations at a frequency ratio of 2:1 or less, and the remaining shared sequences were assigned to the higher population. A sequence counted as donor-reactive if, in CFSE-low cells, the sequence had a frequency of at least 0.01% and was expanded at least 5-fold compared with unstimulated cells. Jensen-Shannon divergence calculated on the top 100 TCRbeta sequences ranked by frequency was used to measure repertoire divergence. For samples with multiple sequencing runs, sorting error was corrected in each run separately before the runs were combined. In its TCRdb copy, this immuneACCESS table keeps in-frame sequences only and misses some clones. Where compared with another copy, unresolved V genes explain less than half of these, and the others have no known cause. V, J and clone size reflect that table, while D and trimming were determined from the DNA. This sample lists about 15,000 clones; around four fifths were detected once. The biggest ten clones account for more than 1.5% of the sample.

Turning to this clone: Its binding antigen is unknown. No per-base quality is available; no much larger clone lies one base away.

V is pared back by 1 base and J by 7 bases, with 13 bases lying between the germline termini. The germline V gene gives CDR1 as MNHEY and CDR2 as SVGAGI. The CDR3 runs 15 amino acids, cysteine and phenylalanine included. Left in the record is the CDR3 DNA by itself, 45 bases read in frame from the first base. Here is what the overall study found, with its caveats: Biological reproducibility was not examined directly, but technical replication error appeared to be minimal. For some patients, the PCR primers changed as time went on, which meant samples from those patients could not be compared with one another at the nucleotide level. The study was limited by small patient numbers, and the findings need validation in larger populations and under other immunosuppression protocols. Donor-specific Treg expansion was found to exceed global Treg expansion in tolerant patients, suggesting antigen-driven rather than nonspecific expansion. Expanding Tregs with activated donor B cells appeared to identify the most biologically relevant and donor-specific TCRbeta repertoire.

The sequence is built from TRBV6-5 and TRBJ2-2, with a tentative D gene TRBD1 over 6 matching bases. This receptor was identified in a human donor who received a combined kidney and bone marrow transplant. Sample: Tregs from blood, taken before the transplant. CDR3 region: CASSYFGGSGGELFF. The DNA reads TGTGCCAGCAGTTACTTTGGGGGCTCGGGCGGGGAGCTGTTTTTT.